This T cell receptor (beta chain) was retrieved from a study of cytomegalovirus exposure and HLA in healthy donors. The study's findings and limits: An analysis was carried out later, and it reportedly showed fewer N-insertions in an Asian-associated ancestry cluster than the approximately 670-donor mean.

13 Jbeta primers and 60 Vbeta primers were used for the PCR. Produced via immunoSEQ multiplex PCR; TCRdb's table is partial and in-frame only. Of about 110,000 clones in the sample, 55% to 65% are singletons; the top ten hold 2.2%. Worth noting for this clone: Its antigen is as yet unknown.

The length of the CDR3 is 14 residues. Germline V lookup: CDR1 MNHNS, CDR2 SASEGT. The V end was cut by 7 bases, the J end by 4 bases, with 17 bases between. The sequencing input was PBMCs. The TCR originated in a woman in her twenties or thirties in good health and CMV-seronegative. This chain joins TRBV6-1 and TRBJ2-7; D is ambiguous. The CDR3 nucleotides are TGTGCCAGCACCGAAATAATTAGTTTTTACGAGCAGTACTTC. Its protein product is CASTEIISFYEQYF.